These 22 T cell receptor beta chains came from one sample sequenced in a study of Ad26.COV2.S vaccination and SARS-CoV-2 variants (dated by TCRdb to the early 2020s). The treatment or condition label, read with the paper, signifies: about 20 received Ad26.COV2.S at low or high dose, single or two shots; about 5 received placebo; per-sample allocation not given. For vaccine and placebo recipients, repertoires were sequenced using samples collected on day 63 after the first injection. Library creation used the immunoSEQ multiplex PCR assay. TCRdb stores this immuneACCESS table with in-frame sequences only. Part of the clones is absent; in the studies checked, under half of the shortfall reflects unresolved V genes, and no reason is known for the rest. The sample table lists fewer than 900,000 clones, around 89% of them with a count of one. The top ten hold roughly 1.5% of the sample. The source material was peripheral blood, sampled in a trial of Ad26.COV2.S vaccine versus placebo. Source of these receptors: a person between 18 and 60 years old who received the Ad26.COV2.S COVID-19 vaccine or a placebo.

V is TRBV19 and J is TRBJ2-5, with TRBD1 as a possible D gene (5 bases). The germline V gene encodes CDR1 LNHDA and CDR2 SQIVND (reference sequence). V lost 3 bases, J lost 2 bases, and 22 bases lay in between. The CDR3 totals 18 residues. The CDR3 is CASSMGQGLTPFQETQYF. The CDR3 DNA reads TGTGCCAGTAGTATGGGGCAGGGCCTAACCCCCTTTCAAGAGACCCAGTACTTC.

As concerns this clone: This specimen includes other DNA sequences encoding the same CDR3. V is TRBV11-2 and J is TRBJ2-5, with D hard to call. Germline lookup yields CDR1 SGHAT and CDR2 FQNNGV. V gave up 3 bases and J gave up 2 bases, with 7 bases separating them. The CDR3 consists of 13 residues. The CDR3 loop reads CASSFSDQETQYF. The CDR3 DNA is TGTGCCAGCAGCTTTTCCGATCAAGAGACCCAGTACTTC.

This chain uses TRBV27 with TRBJ2-7, with 7 positions matching TRBD1. The CDR3 is 14 residues long. V dropped 3 bases and J dropped 6; count of bases not matched to a gene: 8. Germline CDR1 is MNHEY and CDR2 is SMNVEV (reference sequence). CDR3 coding DNA: TGTGCCAGCAGTTTTTTCAGGGGGTCATCCGAGCAGTACTTC. This sequence encodes CASSFFRGSSEQYF.

The table lists this clone with a few counts. This chain uses TRBV30 with TRBJ1-5; the D is unclear. CDR1 and CDR2 (germline): GTSNPN, SVGIG (reference sequence). This CDR3 region has 14 residues. V lost 2 bases and J lost 3, with 11 bases in between. The CDR3 loop reads CAWSLTANNQPQHF. The CDR3 coding sequence is TGTGCCTGGAGTCTAACAGCCAACAATCAGCCCCAGCATTTT.

The V call is TRBV18, the J call TRBJ2-7, with 9 positions matching TRBD1. V was pared by 2 bases and J by 7 bases, with 6 bases of the junction left unmatched. The CDR3 totals 14 residues. Germline CDR1 reads KGHSH; CDR2 reads LQKENI. The CDR3 is CASSPGQGSGEQYF. The CDR3 nucleotides read TGTGCCAGCTCACCAGGACAGGGGTCGGGGGAGCAGTACTTC.

This clone was detected only once. The V call is TRBV30, the J call TRBJ1-2; a weak D match, TRBD1 (5 bases). The ends were cut back, 5 bases at V and 6 bases at J, with 19 bases in the middle. The CDR3 consists of 14 residues. Germline values: CDR1 GTSNPN, CDR2 SVGIG (reference sequence). For the CDR3, the DNA is TGTGCCTGGGACCGGGGAGGGGCGCGGGATGGCTACACCTTC. Protein product: CAWDRGGARDGYTF. The full variable domain, rest sourced from reference TRBV30 and TRBJ1-2, is SQTIHQWPATLVQPVGSPLSLECTVEGTSNPNLYWYRQAAGRGLQLLFYSVGIGQISSEVPQNLSASRPQDRQFILSSKKLLLSDSGFYLCAWDRGGARDGYTFGSGTRLTVV.

The rearrangement uses TRBV24-1 and TRBJ2-1, with TRBD1 matching over 9 bases. V shed 3 bases and J 8 bases; nucleotides not matched to a gene: 7. Germline lookup yields CDR1 KGHDR and CDR2 SFDVKD. CDR3 length equals 15 residues. In DNA form, the CDR3 reads TGTGCCACCAGTGATGAGGGGACAGGGTTTGATGAGCAGTTCTTC. It is translated as CATSDEGTGFDEQFF.

The V call is TRBV7-3, the J call TRBJ2-1; 10 nucleotides match TRBD2. From germline, CDR1 is SGHTA and CDR2 FQGTGA. V lost 1 base and J lost 6; bases outside the gene matches: 3. CDR3 size: 15 residues. The CDR3 loop is CASSLRASGGNEQFF. The CDR3 bases are TGTGCCAGCAGCTTAAGGGCTAGCGGGGGCAATGAGCAGTTCTTC.

V gene TRBV10-2 combines with J gene TRBJ2-6; no firm D call. The V gene's germline CDR1 is WSHSY and CDR2 SAAADI. The CDR3 length is 13 residues. V was shortened by 3 bases and J by 6 bases, with 6 bases between the two germline ends. CDR3 in amino acids: CASSETEANVLTF. In nucleotides, the CDR3 is TGCGCCAGCAGTGAAACAGAGGCCAACGTCCTGACTTTC.

The CDR3 sequence: CASSQDLSTRQYF. Written as DNA, the CDR3 is TGTGCCAGCAGCCAAGATCTAAGTACAAGGCAGTACTTC. This chain links TRBV3-1 (or the pseudogene TRBV3-2) with TRBJ2-7; D remains ambiguous. V dropped 0 bases and J dropped 9 bases, with 12 bases sitting between them. Germline V CDR1 and CDR2: LGHDT, YNNKEL (reference sequence). The length of the CDR3 is 13 residues.

The chain employs TRBV6-1 and TRBJ1-5; 9 bases align to TRBD1. With 0 bases clipped from V and 5 bases from J, the junction kept 5 bases outside the gene matches. CDR1 is MNHNS, CDR2 SASEGT, per germline. The CDR3 loop spans 16 amino acids. CDR3: CASSEAPGQGDQPQHF. The CDR3 DNA reads TGTGCCAGCAGTGAAGCTCCGGGACAGGGTGATCAGCCCCAGCATTTT.

The chain is built from TRBV18 and TRBJ2-7; maybe TRBD1 (6 bases). Per the germline V gene, CDR1 is KGHSH and CDR2 is LQKENI. V was clipped by 6 bases and J by 6 bases, with 9 bases between them. The CDR3 runs to 11 residues. CDR3 coding DNA: TGTGCCAGCTCCCCAGGGGCCGAGCAGTACTTC. Translation: CASSPGAEQYF. Together with reference TRBV18 and TRBJ2-7, the CDR3 gives the full variable domain: NAGVMQNPRHLVRRRGQEARLRCSPMKGHSHVYWYRQLPEEGLKFMVYLQKENIIDESGMPKERFSAEFPKEGPSILRIQQVVRGDSAAYFCASSPGAEQYFGPGTRLTVT.

The V gene is TRBV7-2, the J gene TRBJ2-7; 11 bases align to TRBD2. The junction had 5 bases not matched to a gene; V was cut back by 0 bases and J by 1 base. The CDR3 has 17 residues. Looked up from germline, CDR1 is SGHTA and CDR2 is FQGNSA. The CDR3 nucleotides are TGTGCCAGCAGCTTAGCGGTAACTAGCGGGGGATCCTACGAGCAGTACTTC. Its protein product is CASSLAVTSGGSYEQYF.

This rearrangement joins TRBV25-1 to TRBJ1-3; D may be TRBD1 (6 bases). Trimming removed 2 bases from V and 0 bases from J, with 17 bases in between. CDR3 length equals 18 residues. Germline assignment: CDR1 MGHDK and CDR2 SYGVNS. The CDR3 is CASSEVRGHSLSGNTIYF. CDR3 coding DNA: TGTGCCAGCAGTGAAGTCAGGGGACACAGCCTCTCTGGAAACACCATATATTTT.

This clone has just one count. V usage is TRBV18 and J usage is TRBJ2-5; perhaps TRBD1 as D (5 bases). The CDR3 contains 14 residues. V was pared by 1 base and J by 3 bases, with 9 bases between. Germline CDR1 KGHSH, CDR2 LQKENI. CDR3 DNA sequence: TGTGCCAGCTCACCACAGGGGTCTGAAGAGACCCAGTACTTC. This codes for CASSPQGSEETQYF.

The genes are TRBV12-3 or TRBV12-4 and TRBJ1-2; a weak D match, TRBD1 (5 bases). Trimming stripped 5 bases from V and 4 bases from J, with 11 bases between. The CDR3 length is 13 residues. The chain's CDR3 is CASSTGDGYGYTF. For the CDR3, the DNA is TGTGCCAGCAGTACGGGGGATGGCTATGGCTACACCTTC.

This rearrangement joins TRBV7-9 to TRBJ1-6, with D possibly being TRBD1 (5 bases). Germline CDR1 and CDR2: SEHNR and FQNEAQ (reference sequence). This CDR3 is 15 amino acids long. V was cut by 4 bases and J by 6 bases, with 13 bases left in between. In DNA form, the CDR3 reads TGTGCCAGCAGCTGGGGGGAGCGACCTAATTCACCCCTCCACTTT. Translation gives CASSWGERPNSPLHF.

This chain connects TRBV7-9 to TRBJ2-7, with TRBD1 as a possible D gene (6 bases). This CDR3 region has 13 residues. Germline V gene data show CDR1 as SEHNR and CDR2 as FQNEAQ (reference sequence). Trimming removed 5 bases at V and 6 bases at J, with 14 bases between. CDR3 bases: TGTGCCAGCAGCGCGGACAGTGTTGGCGAGCAGTACTTC. Translation: CASSADSVGEQYF.

V gene TRBV5-6 combines with J gene TRBJ1-6; D is undetermined. Germline V gives CDR1 SGHDT, CDR2 YYEEEE. The length of the CDR3 is 16 residues. Deletions cut 0 bases from V and 3 bases from J, with 10 bases between. CDR3 nucleotide sequence: TGTGCCAGCAGCTTGGGAGGGAGTGACTATAATTCACCCCTCCACTTT. This translates into CASSLGGSDYNSPLHF.

The gene calls are TRBV4-2 and TRBJ2-1; TRBD2 aligns across 9 bases. There are 18 residues in the CDR3. Unmatched junction bases numbered 12, after V lost 0 bases and J lost 6 bases. From germline, CDR1 is LGHNA and CDR2 YNFKEQ. Here the CDR3 reads CASSQDWSGGRAGNEQFF. CDR3 DNA sequence: TGTGCCAGCAGCCAAGATTGGAGCGGCGGGAGGGCCGGCAATGAGCAGTTCTTC.

The chain links TRBV6-5 to TRBJ2-7; no definite D call. Trimming pared 0 bases from V and 1 base from J, leaving 7 bases between. Germline V CDR1 and CDR2: MNHEY, SVGAGI. CDR3 length: 14 residues. The CDR3 is CASSYSRRSYEQYF. CDR3 nucleotide sequence: TGTGCCAGCAGTTACTCAAGACGGTCCTACGAGCAGTACTTC.

The chain has TRBV7-9 and TRBJ2-1; 7 bases align to TRBD2. V dropped 2 bases and J dropped 7; count of bases not matched to a gene: 8. The CDR3 is 15 residues long. Looked up from germline, CDR1 is SEHNR and CDR2 is FQNEAQ (reference sequence). CDR3 nucleotides: TGTGCCAGCAGCTTACGAACTAGCGCTACTAATGAGCAGTTCTTC. It yields the protein CASSLRTSATNEQFF. The full variable domain, its missing parts supplied by reference TRBV7-9 and TRBJ2-1, is DTGVSQNPRHKITKRGQNVTFRCDPISEHNRLYWYRQTLGQGPEFLTYFQNEAQLEKSRLLSDRFSAERPKGSFSTLEIQRTEQGDSAMYLCASSLRTSATNEQFFGPGTRLTVL.